The text below deals with one TCR beta chain. Germline CDR1 and CDR2: SGHAT and FQDESV (reference sequence). V was shortened by 5 bases and J by 6 bases, with 20 bases between the two germline ends. The CDR3 runs 15 residues. The data were taken from a study of shared clonotypes between healthy human individuals. In the authors' workflow: Junction-only sequences without quality scores were provided by ImmunoSEQ, so filtering was different. The protocol was immunoSEQ multiplex PCR, while the TCRdb copy is restricted to in-frame clones and leaves out a portion. The V and J calls and clone size are taken from that table; D and trimming were inferred from the DNA. The table lists around 2.5 million clones, 80% to 95% of them singletons.

The sequencing sample was made of naive CD4+ T cells from PBMCs. The sample's subset: CD45RA+ positively selected. This TCR was recovered from a man aged 18-30 years in good health. Some clones in this sample may be carry-over from other donors' samples. The chain recombines TRBV11-1 with TRBJ2-7, with a weak D call TRBD2 (5 bases). As DNA, the CDR3 is TGTGCCAGCAGCCGAAGCGGTTGGAATACGGCCGAGCAGTACTTC. Translated: CASSRSGWNTAEQYF.